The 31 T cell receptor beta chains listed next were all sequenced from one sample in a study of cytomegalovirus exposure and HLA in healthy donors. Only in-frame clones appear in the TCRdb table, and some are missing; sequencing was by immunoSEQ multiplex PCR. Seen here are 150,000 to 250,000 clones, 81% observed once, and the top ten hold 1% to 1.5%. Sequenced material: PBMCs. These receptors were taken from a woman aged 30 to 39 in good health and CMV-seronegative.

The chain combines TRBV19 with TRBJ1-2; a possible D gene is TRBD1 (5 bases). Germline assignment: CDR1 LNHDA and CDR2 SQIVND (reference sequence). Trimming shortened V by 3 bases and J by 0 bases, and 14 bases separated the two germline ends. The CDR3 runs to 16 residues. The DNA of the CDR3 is TGTGCCAGTAGTATGGGGGAGGGCGGGGCTAACTATGGCTACACCTTC. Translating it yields CASSMGEGGANYGYTF.

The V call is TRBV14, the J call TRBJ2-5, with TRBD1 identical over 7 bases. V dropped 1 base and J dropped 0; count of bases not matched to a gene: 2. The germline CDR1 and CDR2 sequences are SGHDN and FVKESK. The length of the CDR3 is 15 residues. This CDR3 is CASSQVRGHQETQYF. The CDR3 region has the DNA TGTGCCAGCAGCCAAGTAAGGGGGCACCAAGAGACCCAGTACTTC.

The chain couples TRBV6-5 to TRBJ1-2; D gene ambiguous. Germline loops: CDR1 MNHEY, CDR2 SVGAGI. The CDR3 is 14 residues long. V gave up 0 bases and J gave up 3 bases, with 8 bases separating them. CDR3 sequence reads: CASSYSREYYGYTF. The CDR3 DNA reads TGTGCCAGCAGTTACTCGAGAGAGTACTATGGCTACACCTTC.

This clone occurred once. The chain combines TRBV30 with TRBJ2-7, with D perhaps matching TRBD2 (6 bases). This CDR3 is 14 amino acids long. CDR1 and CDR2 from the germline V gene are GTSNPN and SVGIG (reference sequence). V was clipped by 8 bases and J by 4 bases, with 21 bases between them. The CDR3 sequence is CASTPGDKAYEQYF. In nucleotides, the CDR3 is TGTGCCAGTACTCCGGGGGATAAGGCGTACGAGCAGTACTTC.

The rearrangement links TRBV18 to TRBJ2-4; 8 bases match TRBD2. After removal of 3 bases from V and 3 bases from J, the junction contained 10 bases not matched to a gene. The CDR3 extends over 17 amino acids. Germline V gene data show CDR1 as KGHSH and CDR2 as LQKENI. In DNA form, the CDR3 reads TGTGCCAGCTCACCCCGGGGCCCCAGCGGGGGCAAAAACATTCAGTACTTC. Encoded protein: CASSPRGPSGGKNIQYF.

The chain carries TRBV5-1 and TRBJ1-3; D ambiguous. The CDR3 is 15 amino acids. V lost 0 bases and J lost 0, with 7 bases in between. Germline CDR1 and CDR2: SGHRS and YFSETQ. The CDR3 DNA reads TGCGCCAGCAGCTTGGGACACCCCTCTGGAAACACCATATATTTT. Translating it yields CASSLGHPSGNTIYF.

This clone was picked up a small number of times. CDR3 sequence: CASGQGRRETQYF. CDR3 bases: TGTGCCAGCGGACAGGGGCGCAGAGAGACCCAGTACTTC. The chain joins TRBV27 to TRBJ2-5; 9 positions match TRBD1. Looked up from germline, CDR1 is MNHEY and CDR2 is SMNVEV (reference sequence). The length of the CDR3 is 13 residues. Trimming removed 8 bases from V and 4 bases from J; junction bases left unmatched: 5.

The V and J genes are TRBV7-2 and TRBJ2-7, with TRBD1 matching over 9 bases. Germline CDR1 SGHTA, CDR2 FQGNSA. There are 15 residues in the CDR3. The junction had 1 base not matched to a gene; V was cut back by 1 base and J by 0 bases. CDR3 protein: CASSLVGQGSYEQYF. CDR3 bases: TGTGCCAGCAGCTTAGTGGGACAGGGCTCCTACGAGCAGTACTTC.

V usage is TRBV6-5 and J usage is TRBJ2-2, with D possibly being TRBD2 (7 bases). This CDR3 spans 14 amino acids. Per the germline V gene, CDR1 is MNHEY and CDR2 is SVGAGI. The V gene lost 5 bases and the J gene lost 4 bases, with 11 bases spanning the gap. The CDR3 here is CASSAGGRTGELFF. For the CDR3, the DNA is TGTGCCAGCAGTGCCGGGGGGCGCACCGGGGAGCTGTTTTTT.

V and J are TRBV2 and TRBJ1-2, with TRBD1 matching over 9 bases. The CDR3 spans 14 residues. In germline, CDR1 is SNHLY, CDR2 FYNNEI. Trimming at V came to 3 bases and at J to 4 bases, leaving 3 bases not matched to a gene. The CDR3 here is CASSEGDRVYGYTF. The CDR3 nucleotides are TGTGCCAGCAGTGAGGGGGACAGGGTCTATGGCTACACCTTC.

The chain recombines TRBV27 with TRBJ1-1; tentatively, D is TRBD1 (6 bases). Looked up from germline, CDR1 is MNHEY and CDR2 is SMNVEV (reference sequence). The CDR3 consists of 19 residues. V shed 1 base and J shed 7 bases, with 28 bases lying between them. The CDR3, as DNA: TGTGCCAGCAGTTTATGGGCAATCACAGGCAAGACAGGAAGGGGTGAAGCTTTCTTT. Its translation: CASSLWAITGKTGRGEAFF.

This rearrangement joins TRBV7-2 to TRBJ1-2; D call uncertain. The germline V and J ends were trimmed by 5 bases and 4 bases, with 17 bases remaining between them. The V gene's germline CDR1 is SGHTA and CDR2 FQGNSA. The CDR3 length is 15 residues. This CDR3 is CASSARISTAYGYTF. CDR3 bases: TGTGCCAGCAGCGCGCGCATCTCCACCGCCTATGGCTACACCTTC.

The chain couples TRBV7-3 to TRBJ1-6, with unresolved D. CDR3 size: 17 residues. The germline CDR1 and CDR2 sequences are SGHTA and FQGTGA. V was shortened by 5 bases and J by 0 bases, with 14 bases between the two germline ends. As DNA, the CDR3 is TGTGCCAGCAGCCGAAATTTCCTTAGCTCCTATAATTCACCCCTCCACTTT. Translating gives CASSRNFLSSYNSPLHF.

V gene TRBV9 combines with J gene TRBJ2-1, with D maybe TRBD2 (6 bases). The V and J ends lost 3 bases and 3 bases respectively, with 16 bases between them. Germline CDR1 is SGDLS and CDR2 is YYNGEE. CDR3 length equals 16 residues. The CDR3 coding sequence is TGTGCCAGCAGCGCCCAGCCGGGACTGAGCTACAATGAGCAGTTCTTC. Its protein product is CASSAQPGLSYNEQFF.

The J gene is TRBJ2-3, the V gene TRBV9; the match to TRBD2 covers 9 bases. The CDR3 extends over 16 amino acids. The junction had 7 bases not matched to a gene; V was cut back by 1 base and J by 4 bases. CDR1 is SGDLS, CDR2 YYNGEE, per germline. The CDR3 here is CASSVKAGGLPDTQYF. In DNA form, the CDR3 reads TGTGCCAGCAGCGTAAAAGCGGGAGGCTTACCAGATACGCAGTATTTT.

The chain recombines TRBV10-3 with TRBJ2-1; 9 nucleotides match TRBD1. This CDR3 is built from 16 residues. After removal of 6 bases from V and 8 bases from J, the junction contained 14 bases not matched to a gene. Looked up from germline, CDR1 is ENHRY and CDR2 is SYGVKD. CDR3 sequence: CAISYPGQGSPDEQFF. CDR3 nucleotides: TGTGCCATCAGCTACCCGGGACAGGGCTCCCCCGATGAGCAGTTCTTC.

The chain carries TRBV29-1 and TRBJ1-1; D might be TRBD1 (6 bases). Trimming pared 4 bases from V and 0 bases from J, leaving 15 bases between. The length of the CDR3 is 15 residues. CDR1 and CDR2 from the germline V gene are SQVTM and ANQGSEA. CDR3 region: CSVGVREGVNTEAFF. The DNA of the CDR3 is TGCAGCGTTGGGGTCCGGGAGGGGGTGAACACTGAAGCTTTCTTT. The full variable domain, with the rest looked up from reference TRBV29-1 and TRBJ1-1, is SAVISQKPSRDICQRGTSLTIQCQVDSQVTMMFWYRQQPGQSLTLIATANQGSEATYESGFVIDKFPISRPNLTFSTLTVSNMSPEDSSIYLCSVGVREGVNTEAFFGQGTRLTVV.

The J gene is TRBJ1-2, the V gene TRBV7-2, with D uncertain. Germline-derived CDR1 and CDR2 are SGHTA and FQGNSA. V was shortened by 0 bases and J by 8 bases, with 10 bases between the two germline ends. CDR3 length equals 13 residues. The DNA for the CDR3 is TGTGCCAGCAGCTTAGCCGGAAGCGGAGGCTACACCTTC. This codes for CASSLAGSGGYTF.

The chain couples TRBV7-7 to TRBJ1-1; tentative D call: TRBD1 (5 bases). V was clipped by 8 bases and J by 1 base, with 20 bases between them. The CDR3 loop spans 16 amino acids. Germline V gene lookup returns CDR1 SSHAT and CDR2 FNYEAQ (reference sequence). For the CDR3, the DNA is TGTGCCAGCGCGATCGAAAGGGGAGGACAGAACACTGAAGCTTTCTTT. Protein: CASAIERGGQNTEAFF.

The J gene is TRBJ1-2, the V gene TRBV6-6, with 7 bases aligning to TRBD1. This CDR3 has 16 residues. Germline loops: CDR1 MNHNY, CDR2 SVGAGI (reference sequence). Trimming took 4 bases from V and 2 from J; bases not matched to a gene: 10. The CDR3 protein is CASSLTISQGNYGYTF. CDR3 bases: TGTGCCAGCAGTTTAACGATATCACAGGGGAACTATGGCTACACCTTC.

CDR3 sequence (DNA): TGCGCCAGCAGCCAAGATTTTGGGGGGGTCACTGAAGCTTTCTTT. It yields the protein CASSQDFGGVTEAFF. This chain joins TRBV4-1 and TRBJ1-1; possibly TRBD1 for D (5 bases). Looked up from germline, CDR1 is MGHRA and CDR2 is YSYEKL. This CDR3 has 15 amino acids. Trimming pared 0 bases from V and 4 bases from J, leaving 12 bases between.

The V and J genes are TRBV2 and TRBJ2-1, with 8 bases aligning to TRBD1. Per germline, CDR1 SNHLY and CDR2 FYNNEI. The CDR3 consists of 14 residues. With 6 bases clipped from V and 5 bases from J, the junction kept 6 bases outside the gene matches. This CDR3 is CASSRGTGHNEQFF. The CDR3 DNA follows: TGTGCCAGCAGCCGAGGGACAGGCCACAATGAGCAGTTCTTC.

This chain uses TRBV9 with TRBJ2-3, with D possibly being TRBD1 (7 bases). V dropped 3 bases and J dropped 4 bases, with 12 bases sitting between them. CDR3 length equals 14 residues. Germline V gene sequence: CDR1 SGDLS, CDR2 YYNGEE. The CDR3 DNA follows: TGTGCCAGCAGCGCCAGGGGGGTCGCAGATACGCAGTATTTT. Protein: CASSARGVADTQYF.

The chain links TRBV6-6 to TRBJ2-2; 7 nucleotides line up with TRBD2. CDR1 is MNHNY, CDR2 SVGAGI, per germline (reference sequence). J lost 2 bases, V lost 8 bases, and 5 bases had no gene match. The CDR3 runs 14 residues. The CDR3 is CASGGGYNTGELFF. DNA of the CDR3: TGTGCCAGCGGGGGAGGGTACAACACCGGGGAGCTGTTTTTT.

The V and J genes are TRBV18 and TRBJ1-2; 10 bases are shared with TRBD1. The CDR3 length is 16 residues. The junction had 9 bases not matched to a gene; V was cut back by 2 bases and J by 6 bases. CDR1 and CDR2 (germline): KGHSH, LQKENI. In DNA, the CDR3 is TGTGCCAGCTCACCAAACCTGGGGACAGGGGTTAATGGCTACACCTTC. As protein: CASSPNLGTGVNGYTF.

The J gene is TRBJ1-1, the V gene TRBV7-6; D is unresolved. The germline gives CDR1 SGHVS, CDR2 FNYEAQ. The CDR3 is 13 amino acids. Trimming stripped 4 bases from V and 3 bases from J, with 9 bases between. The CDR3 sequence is CASSSGGDTEAFF. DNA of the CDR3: TGTGCCAGCAGCTCGGGAGGTGACACTGAAGCTTTCTTT.

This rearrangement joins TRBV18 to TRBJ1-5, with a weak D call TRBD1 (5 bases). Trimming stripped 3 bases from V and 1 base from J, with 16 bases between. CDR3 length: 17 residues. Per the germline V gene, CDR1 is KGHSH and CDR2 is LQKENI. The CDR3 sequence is CASSPNRRGVSNQPQHF. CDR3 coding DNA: TGTGCCAGCTCACCGAACCGACGGGGGGTAAGCAATCAGCCCCAGCATTTT.

The CDR3 protein is CASSRGTGGASGTEAFF. The CDR3 DNA sequence: TGCGCCAGCAGCCGGGGGACAGGGGGCGCTTCGGGCACTGAAGCTTTCTTT. V gene TRBV5-1 combines with J gene TRBJ1-1; the match to TRBD1 covers 12 bases. Per the germline V gene, CDR1 is SGHRS and CDR2 is YFSETQ. The CDR3 spans 17 residues. V trimming: 4 bases; J trimming: 4 bases; junction bases outside the gene matches: 11.

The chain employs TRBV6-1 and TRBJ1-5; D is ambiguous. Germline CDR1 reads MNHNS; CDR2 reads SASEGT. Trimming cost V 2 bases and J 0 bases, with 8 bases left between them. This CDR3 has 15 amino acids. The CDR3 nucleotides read TGTGCCAGCAGTGAATGGGAGGGTAGCAATCAGCCCCAGCATTTT. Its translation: CASSEWEGSNQPQHF.

The CDR3 sequence: CAWSVGTRVRDDTQYF. The CDR3 nucleotides read TGTGCCTGGAGTGTAGGAACACGGGTCAGGGATGATACGCAGTATTTT. V and J are TRBV30 and TRBJ2-3, with D possibly TRBD1 on 5 matching bases. Trimming left V 0 bases short and J 6 bases short, with 19 bases between. Looked up from germline, CDR1 is GTSNPN and CDR2 is SVGIG (reference sequence). CDR3 length: 16 residues.

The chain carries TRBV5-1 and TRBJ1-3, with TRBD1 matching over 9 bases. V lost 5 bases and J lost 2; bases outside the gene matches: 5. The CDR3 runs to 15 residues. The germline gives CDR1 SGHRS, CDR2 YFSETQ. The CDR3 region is CASRPRDRAGNTIYF. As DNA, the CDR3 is TGCGCCAGCAGGCCCCGGGACAGGGCTGGAAACACCATATATTTT.